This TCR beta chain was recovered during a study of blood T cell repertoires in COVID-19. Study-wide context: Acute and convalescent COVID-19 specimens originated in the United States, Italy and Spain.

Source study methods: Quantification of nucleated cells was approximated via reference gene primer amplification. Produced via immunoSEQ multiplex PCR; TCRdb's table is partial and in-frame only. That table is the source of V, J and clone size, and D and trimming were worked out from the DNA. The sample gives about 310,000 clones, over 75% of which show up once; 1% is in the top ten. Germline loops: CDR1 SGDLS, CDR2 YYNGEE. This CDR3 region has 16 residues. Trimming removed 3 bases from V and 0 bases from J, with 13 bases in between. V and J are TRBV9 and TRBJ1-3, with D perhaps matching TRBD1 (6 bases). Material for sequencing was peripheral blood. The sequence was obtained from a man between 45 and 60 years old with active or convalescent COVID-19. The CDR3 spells CASSARDKYSGNTIYF. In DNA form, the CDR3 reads TGTGCCAGCAGCGCCCGGGACAAATACTCTGGAAACACCATATATTTT.